The T cell receptor beta chain described here comes from a study of persistence of HIV-infected CD4 T cells (TCRdb year 2020). Background for the entire study: The study isolated CMV- and HIV-1 Gag-responding CD4+ T cells from ART-treated individuals to examine antigen-driven clonal expansion of HIV-1-infected cells. The clonality of all cells in each sorted population was assessed by TCRbeta sequencing, whereas the clonality of infected cells was assessed by proviral sequencing. Apart from a couple of participants who underwent leukapheresis at a single time point, peripheral blood samples of up to 180 mL were collected from participants at multiple time points. The TCR cluster analysis across participants included roughly 8 participants for CMV and six or seven participants for Gag. Suppressive ART had been received by participants for a median of roughly eight years.

The investigation overall reported the following: Within the same sorted populations, TCR oligoclonality correlated with proviral oligoclonality. TCRbeta richness in CMV- and Gag-responding cells was significantly lower than in anti-CD3/anti-CD28-responding cells; CMV-responding cells had higher oligoclonality than CD3/CD28-stimulated and Gag-responding cells. Only a small number of individuals took part in the study, and only a limited range of antigens was tested. Restriction of bulk TCR analyses to the rare CMV-responding cells that actually carried HIV-1 proviruses was not possible. Antigen-responding cells were enriched for degenerate expanded CDR3beta sequences, which suggests convergent selection of CD4+ responses to CMV and Gag.

Trimming removed 6 bases from V and 2 bases from J; the gene matches leave 8 bases unexplained. Sequences LGHDT (CDR1) and YNNKEL (CDR2) are obtained from the germline V gene (reference sequence). The CDR3 runs 15 residues from the cysteine to the phenylalanine. The entry retains the CDR3 DNA only, 45 bases that are in frame from base 1. The immunoSEQ hsTCRB assay version 4, run in survey mode, was used to sequence TCRbeta repertoires from genomic DNA. For TCRbeta sequencing, genomic DNA was diluted to 10 ng/uL, and up to roughly 1 ug was used per sample. In the paper's pipeline: TCRbeta data analysis was done in ImmunoSeq Analyzer 3.0, and diversity was calculated on productive nucleotide rearrangements. Using the Immunarch R package, the improved Chao index served to estimate lower-bound TCR diversity and the Gini coefficient served to estimate clonality. Different nucleotide rearrangements encoding the same CDR3beta amino acid sequence were counted as distinct clonotypes. TCRbeta sequences significantly enriched in antigen-responding cells relative to anti-CD3/anti-CD28-activated cells were identified by differential abundance analysis. Using predicted peptide-MHC specificity as the basis, GLIPH2 grouped TCRs into clusters, both for each participant individually and for the merged data sets that combined participants. TCRdb provides this immuneACCESS table in a form limited to in-frame rearrangements. Some clones are lacking; in checked studies, under half of them reflect an unresolved V gene, and why the rest are absent is not known. V and J calls plus clone size are reproduced from that table; the DNA served to infer D and trimming. For this sample the table gives some 40,000 clones, of which over 75% were detected only once. Roughly 5.4% of the sample goes to the ten largest clones.

A remark on this clone: It lacks a known antigen. No clone much larger than this one lies a single base away; base qualities are absent.

Reading the label with the study, this specimen's treatment or condition is: suppressive antiretroviral therapy. A pool of overlapping HIV-1 Gag 15-mer peptides, at about 1 ug per peptide per mL, was used to stimulate the cells. Memory populations depleted of antigen-responding cells were obtained by sorting nonresponding CD40L-negative CD69-negative CD45RO-high memory CD4+ T cells. HIV-1-infected adults in whom suppressive ART had been started during chronic infection were enrolled as participants. For at least 4 years, participants had undetectable plasma HIV-1 RNA, below 50 copies/mL. To be included, a participant needed positive CMV serology and a CD4+ T cell count above 400 cells/uL. Before stimulation, PBMCs were isolated using density centrifugation and depleted of CD8+ T cells. For about 20 hours, CD8-depleted PBMCs were stimulated with anti-CD28/CD49d costimulation, a CD40-blocking antibody, and enfuvirtide, which was added to prevent new infections. Cell sorting was performed on a Beckman Coulter MoFlo Legacy or XDP sorter, and dead cells were excluded with propidium iodide. For samples with more than one million cells, genomic DNA was extracted with the QIAamp DNA Mini Kit, and for all other samples the Quick-DNA Microprep Kit was used.

This clonotype was obtained from an adult with HIV. The donor label of this sample is uncertain. The material sequenced was cultured CD4+ T cells from PBMCs, taken from a patient who received antiretroviral therapy. The sample's cell subset or site label, decoded: CD40L-CD69- CD45RO-high memory CD4 T cells not responding to Gag peptides. This chain joins TRBV3-1 (or the pseudogene TRBV3-2) to TRBJ2-3, and TRBD2 aligns with 7 junction nucleotides. CDR3 reads: CASSSSGVDTDTQYF. The nucleotides read TGTGCCAGCAGTTCTAGCGGAGTGGACACAGATACGCAGTATTTT.